This T cell receptor (beta chain) was captured by sequencing in a study of beta chain features in type 1 diabetes (dated by TCRdb to 2016 to 2019). Turning to the overall study: No differences in mean age, gender distribution, total cell number or subset yield were found between patients and healthy donors. Regulatory and stem cell-like memory subsets were isolated from only 8 patients and roughly eight healthy donors, whereas naive and central memory subsets came from all 28 donors. The study compared TCRB repertoires of sorted circulating CD4+ T cell subsets between recently diagnosed type 1 diabetes patients and matched healthy donors. Across all samples, about 110 million sorted cells were examined, and cell number per subset correlated strongly with RNA yield.

The entire amount of isolated RNA was reverse transcribed using the High Capacity cDNA Reverse Transcription Kit, so the sequenced TCRB transcripts were expressed ones. Deep immunoSEQ sequencing was applied to naive, central memory and regulatory T cell samples, giving an average of around 3.8 million total reads per sample. Sorted cells were lysed in RLT buffer, and RNA was extracted using DNase-treated RNeasy Micro or Mini kits according to cell number. Each cell subset was processed on its own to prevent cross-contamination, while patient and healthy donor samples were processed together. The immunoSEQ multiplex PCR was used to amplify TCRB sequences from cDNA, generating 87-bp fragments that spanned the CDR3 region. Sequencing of the amplicons was done on the Illumina HiSeq platform. Per the original workflow: PCR bias was corrected computationally using synthetic template baselines, and reads within Hamming distance 2 were collapsed, with unmergeable singletons discarded. Reads were aligned against IMGT so that V, D and J genes, CDR3 length and insertions or deletions at six rearrangement sites could be assigned. Within each subset, clonotype counts were normalized to the number of sorted cells before true diversity and Gini coefficients were calculated with the tcR R package. The overlap coefficient, calculated on TCRB nucleotide sequences, was used to measure repertoire sharing. Out-of-frame TCRB sequences from naive cells were analyzed as a proxy for the pre-selection repertoire. In its TCRdb copy, this immuneACCESS table keeps in-frame sequences only and misses some clones. Where compared with another copy, unresolved V genes explain less than half of these, and the others have no known cause. The V and J calls and the clone size are those of that table, but D and trimming were determined from the DNA. In all, the sample holds hundreds of thousands of clones, and roughly two thirds of those were seen once. The biggest ten clones account for 0.053% of the sample.

Details on this clone: The clone's antigen remains unknown. Base qualities are not recorded, but no much larger clone differs from it by a single base.

Its CDR3 holds 16 amino acids, cysteine through phenylalanine. Of the read, only the CDR3 DNA is kept; its 48 bases are in frame from base 1. As encoded in the germline V gene, CDR1 is MGHRA while CDR2 is YSYEKL. Relative to germline, V is missing 0 bases and J is missing 3 bases, with 4 bases of the junction outside any gene match. Each donor gave one peripheral blood draw, approximately 120 mL on average, collected into heparinised tubes. A BD FACSAria II was used to sort naive, central memory, regulatory and stem cell-like memory CD4+ T cells with a panel that included CD45RO, CCR7, CD25, CD127, CD95 and CD27. All sorted populations exceeded 95% purity. Right away, PBMCs were isolated by Lymphoprep density gradient centrifugation and were stained directly, with no culture step. To minimize batch effects, samples were stained and sorted in pairs, one healthy donor with one patient per experiment.

Study-level results and caveats: In all four CD4+ subsets, TCRB CDR3 length was moderately but significantly shorter in type 1 diabetes patients. Shorter templates might be favored by PCR, yet because patient and control samples were amplified and corrected together, any such skew would affect both groups equally. Because cDNA rather than genomic DNA was sequenced, highly expressing activated cells could have been over-represented, although no difference in activation and CD3 levels was found between groups. Only small numbers of individuals were included in the HLA sub-analyses, which left unresolved whether HLA type had any influence on TCRB rearrangement. At VDJ recombination sites, type 1 diabetes patients had fewer insertions and more deleted nucleotides, which implies abnormalities in thymic rearrangement. Naive, central memory and regulatory TCRB repertoires appeared to be more similar among patients than among healthy donors.

The receptor chain draws on TRBV4-1 and TRBJ2-3; 9 central nucleotides agree with TRBD1. This sequence originates from a man younger than 40 in good health. Sequences were obtained from naive CD4+ T cells from blood. The cell subset or site tag for this specimen amounts to: true naive CD4+ T cells. The DNA sequence reads TGCGCCAGCAGCCAAGAGGGGACAGGGAGTACAGATACGCAGTATTTT. Translated, it gives CASSQEGTGSTDTQYF.